The sequence of this T cell receptor beta chain was determined in a study of human T cells and chemical hapten exposure. Study at large: Epicutaneous patch tests delivered 0.01% DPC to the upper back, with evaluation at 6 days.

Time point in this sample: patch test 1, 2 weeks after DPC sensitization. The treatment here: therapeutic diphenylcyclopropenone sensitization with weekly scalp DPC. CDR1 MDHEN and CDR2 SYDVKM come from the germline V gene. The CDR3 consists of 16 residues. V was trimmed by 4 bases and J by 1 base, leaving 16 bases between them. TCRdb analysed the RACE reads with MiXCR anew, one entry per CDR3 protein. This repertoire shows 65,000 to 85,000 distinct CDR3 sequences, 9% to 12% found once; its top ten account for roughly 1.4%. This clonotype occurred many times. The chain carries TRBV28 and TRBJ1-2; D is perhaps TRBD1 (5 bases). This specimen consisted of whole blood, obtained in connection with sensitization to the hapten diphenylcyclopropenone (DPC). This TCR derives from a woman in her forties or fifties with alopecia areata. Some clones in this sample may be carry-over from other donors' samples. The CDR3 region is CASSSPLGQGNYGYTF. The CDR3 bases are TGTGCCAGCAGTTCCCCTCTGGGGCAGGGTAACTATGGCTACACCTTC.